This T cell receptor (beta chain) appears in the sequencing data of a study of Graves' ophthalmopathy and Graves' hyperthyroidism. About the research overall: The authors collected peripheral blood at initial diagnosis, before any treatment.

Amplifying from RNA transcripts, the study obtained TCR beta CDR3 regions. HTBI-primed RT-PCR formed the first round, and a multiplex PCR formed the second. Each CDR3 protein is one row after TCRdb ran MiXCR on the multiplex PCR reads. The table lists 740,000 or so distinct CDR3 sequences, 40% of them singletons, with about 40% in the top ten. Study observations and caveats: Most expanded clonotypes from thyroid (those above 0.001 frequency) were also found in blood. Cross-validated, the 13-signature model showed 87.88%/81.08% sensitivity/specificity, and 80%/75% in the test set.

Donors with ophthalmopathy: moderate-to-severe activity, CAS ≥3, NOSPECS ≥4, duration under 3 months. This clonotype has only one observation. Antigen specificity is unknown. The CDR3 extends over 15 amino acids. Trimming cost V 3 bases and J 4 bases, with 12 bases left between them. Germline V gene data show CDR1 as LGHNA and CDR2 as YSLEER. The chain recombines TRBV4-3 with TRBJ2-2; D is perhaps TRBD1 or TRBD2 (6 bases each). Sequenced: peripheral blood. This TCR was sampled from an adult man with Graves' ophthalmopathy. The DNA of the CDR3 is TGCGCCAGCAGCCAGGGGGCGGGATCCACCGGGGAGCTGTTTTTT. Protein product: CASSQGAGSTGELFF.